The present TCR beta chain was sequenced within a study of spatial heterogeneity in lung cancer. Overall study: Detection of beta-chain sequences consistently exceeded that of alpha-chain sequences.

Germline loops: CDR1 MNHEY, CDR2 SVGAGI. The ends were cut back, 0 bases at V and 2 bases at J, with 27 bases in the middle. The CDR3 is 21 residues long. Using its own MiXCR run on the 5' RACE reads, TCRdb lists one record per CDR3 protein. This repertoire shows roughly 99,000 distinct CDR3 sequences, just under 20% found once; its top ten account for 21%. Regarding time point: blood at routine non-recurrence follow-up after resection. The input material, whole RNA from tumor, nontumor lung or frozen PBMC, was sequenced unsorted. The chain joins TRBV6-5 to TRBJ2-3, with D unresolved. The specimen comprised PBMCs, sampled at follow-up. The origin of this receptor is a male donor with early-stage non-small cell lung cancer. The CDR3 sequence: CASSYSQIKDGLEATTDTQYF. The CDR3 coding sequence is TGTGCCAGCAGTTACTCACAAATCAAGGACGGTCTCGAAGCTACCACAGATACGCAGTATTTT.